This T cell receptor (beta chain) is from a study of technical replicates of blood from a handful of donors. The ends were cut back, 2 bases at V and 7 bases at J, with 14 bases in the middle. Germline V CDR1 and CDR2: MNHNY, SVGAGI (reference sequence). This CDR3 region has 15 residues. The assay was immunoSEQ multiplex PCR, and TCRdb's table has in-frame clones only and misses some. The sample holds nearly 95,000 clones, 90% to 96% seen once. Sample: T cells isolated from PBMCs. This rearrangement joins TRBV6-6 to TRBJ1-4, with a tentative D call TRBD1 (5 bases). This TCR came from a human donor in good health. The CDR3 protein is CASSYGRVDPEKLFF. The CDR3 region has the DNA TGTGCCAGCAGTTACGGCAGGGTGGACCCTGAAAAACTGTTTTTT.